A single sample gave rise to the 21 T cell receptor beta chains below, sequenced in a study of blood T cells in healthy people across ages. Alongside a J-beta primer mix, a sample-barcoded 5' primer served in a second PCR lasting about 6 to 11 cycles. TCRdb reprocessed the 5' RACE reads with MiXCR, giving one entry per CDR3 protein. The sample has hundreds of thousands of distinct CDR3 sequences; 25% to 30% are singletons. Sequenced input: blood. All receptors derive from a woman aged 70-85 years in good health.

CDR3 sequence reads: CASSSGQGVYEQYF. The CDR3 DNA reads TGTGCCAGCAGCTCGGGACAGGGGGTCTACGAGCAGTACTTC. The chain recombines TRBV7-2 with TRBJ2-7; 11 nucleotides agree with TRBD1. The CDR3 covers 14 residues. V shed 4 bases, J shed 3 bases, and the junction held 2 bases outside the gene matches. Germline CDR1 and CDR2: SGHTA and FQGNSA. The variable domain in full, with the rest retrieved from reference TRBV7-2 and TRBJ2-7, is GAGVSQSPSNKVTEKGKDVELRCDPISGHTALYWYRQSLGQGLEFLIYFQGNSAPDKSGLPSDRFSAERTGGSVSTLTIQRTQQEDSAVYLCASSSGQGVYEQYFGPGTRLTVT.

A few counts support this clonotype. An end of the junction differs from the germline gene, which may be a read error. The chain couples TRBV6-2 or TRBV6-3 to TRBJ2-3, with 12 nucleotides matching TRBD2. This CDR3 has 19 residues. The germline gives CDR1 MNHEY, CDR2 SVGEGT. The CDR3 is CASSYRLAGAPDPTDAQYF. CDR3 in DNA: TGTGCCAGCAGTTACCGACTAGCGGGAGCCCCAGATCCCACAGATGCGCAGTATTTT.

Only one count was recorded for this clonotype. The J gene is TRBJ2-1, the V gene TRBV9, with TRBD2 as a possible D gene (6 bases). The CDR3 is made up of 16 amino acids. Germline CDR1 reads SGDLS; CDR2 reads YYNGEE. The V end lost 5 bases, the J end lost 6 bases, and 21 bases lay between the germline ends. DNA of the CDR3: TGTGCCAGCAGTGTAAACCGGGACTTCGGGGGCAATGAGCAGTTCTTC. Translating gives CASSVNRDFGGNEQFF. The whole variable domain, remainder taken from reference TRBV9 and TRBJ2-1, is DSGVTQTPKHLITATGQRVTLRCSPRSGDLSVYWYQQSLDQGLQFLIQYYNGEERAKGNILERFSAQQFPDLHSELNLSSLELGDSALYFCASSVNRDFGGNEQFFGPGTRLTVL.

V is TRBV3-1 and J is TRBJ1-1; TRBD1 is a possible D gene (5 bases). CDR1 LGHDT and CDR2 YNNKEL come from the germline V gene (reference sequence). Trimming took off 3 bases at V and 0 bases at J, with 11 bases between the two ends. The CDR3 is made up of 15 amino acids. CDR3 protein: CASSHPWGMNTEAFF. CDR3 in DNA: TGTGCCAGCAGCCATCCGTGGGGGATGAACACTGAAGCTTTCTTT.

This chain connects TRBV4-1 to TRBJ2-5, with D possibly matching TRBD1 (5 bases). The better agreement between TRBJ2-7 and the DNA end casts doubt on the J call. Per germline, CDR1 MGHRA and CDR2 YSYEKL. This CDR3 has 15 residues. As DNA, the CDR3 is TGCGCCAGCAGCCAAGGCATAGGACAATCCTACGAGCAGTACTTC. It encodes CASSQGIGQSYEQYF.

This chain joins TRBV28 and TRBJ2-1; possibly TRBD2 for D (5 bases). V lost 1 base and J lost 0, with 13 bases in between. Germline CDR1 reads MDHEN; CDR2 reads SYDVKM. This CDR3 contains 17 residues. The CDR3 DNA is TGTGCCAGCAGTTTATCGGGATCCCTAGGCTCCTACAATGAGCAGTTCTTC. As protein: CASSLSGSLGSYNEQFF. The full variable domain, completed using reference TRBV28 and TRBJ2-1, is DVKVTQSSRYLVKRTGEKVFLECVQDMDHENMFWYRQDPGLGLRLIYFSYDVKMKEKGDIPEGYSVSREKKERFSLILESASTNQTSMYLCASSLSGSLGSYNEQFFGPGTRLTVL.

This chain uses TRBV4-3 with TRBJ1-2; no firm D call. CDR3 length: 13 residues. CDR1 and CDR2 from the germline V gene are LGHNA and YSLEER. V gave up 1 base and J gave up 4 bases, with 7 bases separating them. The CDR3 sequence: CASSQVRGYGYTF. The CDR3 coding sequence is TGCGCCAGCAGCCAAGTGAGAGGCTATGGCTACACCTTC.

This clonotype was seen a few times. The CDR3 sequence is CASSPYSGSEFKTQYF. CDR3 DNA sequence: TGTGCCAGCAGCCCATATAGTGGGTCGGAGTTTAAGACCCAGTACTTC. The rearrangement links TRBV12-3 or TRBV12-4 to TRBJ2-5; D not certain. V was clipped by 6 bases and J by 6 bases, with 23 bases between them. CDR3 length: 16 residues.

The CDR3: CASSLFGTSGVKTQYF. CDR3 coding DNA: TGTGCCAGCAGTTTATTCGGGACTAGCGGTGTTAAGACCCAGTACTTC. The J gene is TRBJ2-5, the V gene TRBV27; 11 bases are a match to TRBD2. The J segment lost 6 bases and the V segment lost 1 base, leaving 7 bases of the junction unmatched. CDR1 and CDR2 from the germline V gene are MNHEY and SMNVEV (reference sequence). The CDR3 covers 16 residues.

This clonotype was detected a few times. CDR3 in amino acids: CASKLLGQVLVPDTQYF. CDR3 DNA sequence: TGTGCCAGCAAGCTCCTGGGGCAGGTATTGGTGCCAGATACGCAGTATTTT. This chain joins TRBV5-6 and TRBJ2-3; D might be TRBD1 (5 bases). This CDR3 has 17 amino acids. Germline V gene lookup returns CDR1 SGHDT and CDR2 YYEEEE. Trimming stripped 6 bases from V and 4 bases from J, with 24 bases between.

V is TRBV10-3 and J is TRBJ2-7, with D perhaps TRBD2 (6 bases). Per germline, CDR1 ENHRY and CDR2 SYGVKD. The CDR3 is made up of 14 amino acids. Deletions cut 6 bases from V and 1 base from J, with 13 bases between. The CDR3 reads CAISISGGSYEQYF. The CDR3 DNA follows: TGTGCCATCAGCATTAGCGGAGGGTCCTACGAGCAGTACTTC.

The chain uses TRBV2 and TRBJ1-4; TRBD1 matches at 7 bases. Germline V CDR1 and CDR2: SNHLY, FYNNEI. There are 14 residues in the CDR3. The V segment lost 2 bases and the J segment 10 bases; nucleotides outside the gene matches: 7. The CDR3, as DNA: TGTGCCAGCAGTGAAAGACAGGGTCTCGGAAAACTGTTTTTT. This codes for CASSERQGLGKLFF.

This chain joins TRBV29-1 and TRBJ1-3; D unclear. The CDR3 consists of 13 residues. Looked up from germline, CDR1 is SQVTM and CDR2 is ANQGSEA. Trimming left V 5 bases short and J 4 bases short, with 12 bases between. In nucleotides, the CDR3 is TGCAGCGTTCGGTCGCACGGCGGAAACACCATATATTTT. Translated, it gives CSVRSHGGNTIYF.

J is TRBJ2-3 and V is TRBV20-1, with 8 bases lining up with TRBD2. The CDR3 has 13 residues. With V trimmed by 3 bases and J by 4 bases, 3 bases remained unmatched. Germline loops: CDR1 DFQATT, CDR2 SNEGSKA (reference sequence). This CDR3 is CSARTSDPDTQYF. Here the CDR3 DNA reads TGCAGTGCTAGGACTAGCGATCCAGATACGCAGTATTTT.

There are many counts of this clonotype. The chain joins TRBV7-8 to TRBJ2-1; D remains ambiguous. The V end lost 7 bases, the J end lost 4 bases, and 17 bases lay between the germline ends. Per germline, CDR1 SGHVS and CDR2 FQNEAQ. This CDR3 has 15 amino acids. Here the CDR3 DNA reads TGTGCCAGCACCTCCCAGGACCGTCGTTACAATGAGCAGTTCTTC. Amino acids: CASTSQDRRYNEQFF. Combining the CDR3 with reference TRBV7-8 and TRBJ2-1 gives the whole variable domain GAGVSQSPRYKVAKRGQDVALRCDPISGHVSLFWYQQALGQGPEFLTYFQNEAQLDKSGLPSDRFFAERPEGSVSTLKIQRTQQEDSAVYLCASTSQDRRYNEQFFGPGTRLTVL.

This chain uses TRBV5-6 with TRBJ2-5; TRBD2 might be the D (7 bases). Gene TRBJ2-1 matches the end of the DNA better, so the J call may be wrong. There are 17 residues in the CDR3. Germline assignment: CDR1 SGHDT and CDR2 YYEEEE. The CDR3 loop reads CASSSPLGGRGNNEQFF. In nucleotides, the CDR3 is TGTGCCAGCAGCTCGCCCTTAGGGGGGAGGGGTAACAATGAGCAGTTCTTC.

This clonotype was counted only a few times. V gene TRBV19 combines with J gene TRBJ2-5, with D unresolved. Deletions cut 0 bases from V and 2 bases from J, with 4 bases between. Germline V gene data show CDR1 as LNHDA and CDR2 as SQIVND (reference sequence). There are 13 residues in the CDR3. CDR3: CASSIEWQETQYF. DNA of the CDR3: TGTGCCAGTAGTATAGAGTGGCAAGAGACCCAGTACTTC.

This clonotype was counted only a few times. The chain joins TRBV18 to TRBJ2-3; 8 bases line up with TRBD1. Germline CDR1 is KGHSH and CDR2 is LQKENI. The trim removed 3 bases at V and 2 bases at J, leaving 4 bases unmatched. The CDR3 is made up of 15 amino acids. This CDR3 is CASSPGQVSTDTQYF. The CDR3 DNA sequence: TGTGCCAGCTCACCGGGACAGGTCTCCACAGATACGCAGTATTTT.

This clonotype showed up just a few times. The rearrangement links TRBV29-1 to TRBJ1-4; possibly TRBD1 for D (5 bases). The CDR3 consists of 13 residues. Germline CDR1 reads SQVTM; CDR2 reads ANQGSEA. V was shortened by 6 bases and J by 7 bases, with 15 bases between the two germline ends. The CDR3 reads CSVLYPGIEKLFF. The CDR3 nucleotides read TGCAGCGTGTTATATCCAGGGATTGAAAAACTGTTTTTT. The full variable domain, completed using reference TRBV29-1 and TRBJ1-4, is SAVISQKPSRDICQRGTSLTIQCQVDSQVTMMFWYRQQPGQSLTLIATANQGSEATYESGFVIDKFPISRPNLTFSTLTVSNMSPEDSSIYLCSVLYPGIEKLFFGSGTQLSVL.

This clonotype was recorded a few times. The chain employs TRBV20-1 and TRBJ2-5; D possibly corresponds to TRBD1 (5 bases). CDR1 and CDR2 (germline): DFQATT, SNEGSKA (reference sequence). V gave up 3 bases and J gave up 7 bases, with 12 bases separating them. The CDR3 covers 12 residues. CDR3 nucleotide sequence: TGCAGTGCTAGTGGGGCCCAAATGACCCAGTACTTC. It encodes CSASGAQMTQYF.

The chain employs TRBV20-1 and TRBJ1-6; tentatively, D is TRBD1 (6 bases). V was pared by 1 base and J by 9 bases, with 22 bases between. This CDR3 has 17 amino acids. Germline V gene sequence: CDR1 DFQATT, CDR2 SNEGSKA (reference sequence). CDR3 amino acids: CSARGLHQGGRSSPLHF. CDR3 DNA sequence: TGCAGTGCTAGAGGCCTCCATCAAGGGGGAAGAAGTTCACCCCTCCACTTT.